The source of this T cell receptor (beta chain) is a study of cytomegalovirus exposure and HLA in healthy donors. Turning to the study itself: Of some 410 genotyped donors, more than 75% grouped in the Caucasian-associated ancestry cluster. Notes on the study in general: TRBV6-2, TRBV6-3 and other indistinguishable V segments were excluded. Upon later analysis, HLA-associated TCR beta chains proved more clonally expanded than other, equally common chains.

Use of 60 Vbeta and 13 Jbeta primers characterized the PCR. Data came from immunoSEQ multiplex PCR; TCRdb stores just in-frame clones and leaves some out. Among 150,000 to 200,000 clones listed, 70% to 85% were seen once. CDR1 is MNHNS and CDR2 is SASEGT in the germline V gene. The CDR3 contains 13 residues. Between the trimmed V and J ends, which lost 6 bases and 1 base, there was a span of 10 bases. Comments on this clone: What it binds is unknown.

The chain couples TRBV6-1 to TRBJ2-7, with D tentatively TRBD2 (7 bases). This TCR came from a girl aged 2 to 9 in good health and CMV-seropositive. The sequenced sample was PBMCs. CDR3 protein: CASREGGSYEQYF. The CDR3, as DNA: TGTGCCAGCAGAGAGGGGGGGTCCTACGAGCAGTACTTC.